Following are 27 T cell receptor beta chains from one sample sequenced in a study of cytomegalovirus exposure and HLA in healthy donors (dated by TCRdb to about 2017). Library prep was done by the immunoSEQ multiplex PCR assay. The multiplex PCR relied on a mix of 60 forward primers for TCR Vbeta segments and 13 reverse primers for TCR Jbeta segments. TCRdb limited this immuneACCESS table to in-frame rearrangements with V and J called. A share of clones is missing; checked studies link under half to unresolved V genes, and the rest is unexplained. The sample table holds about 170,000 clones, of which approximately 80% were seen once. Of the sample, nearly 2.5% is held by the ten largest clones. Sequencing was carried out using PBMCs. The source is a male donor in good health and CMV-seronegative.

The V call is TRBV7-9, the J call TRBJ1-6, with D possibly being TRBD1 (6 bases). The CDR3 spans 19 residues. V was cut by 5 bases and J by 2 bases, with 22 bases left in between. Germline CDR1 reads SEHNR; CDR2 reads FQNEAQ (reference sequence). This CDR3 reads CASSRERDRPGTYNSPLHF. CDR3 DNA sequence: TGTGCCAGCAGCCGCGAACGAGACAGGCCGGGCACCTATAATTCACCCCTCCACTTT.

The chain couples TRBV9 to TRBJ2-7; 11 bases match TRBD1. The CDR3 is 15 residues long. Germline V gives CDR1 SGDLS, CDR2 YYNGEE. The V gene end was trimmed by 2 bases and the J gene end by 3 bases; junction bases not matched to a gene: 4. In nucleotides, the CDR3 is TGTGCCAGCAGCGTGTCCGGGACAGGGGGCTACGAGCAGTACTTC. Its protein is CASSVSGTGGYEQYF.

This clone appeared a single time. The CDR3 DNA is TGCGCCAGCAGCCCAGGGACTAGCGGACTCTACGAGCAGTACTTC. Protein: CASSPGTSGLYEQYF. The chain links TRBV4-3 to TRBJ2-7, with 11 bases aligning to TRBD2. The V gene end was trimmed by 4 bases and the J gene end by 3 bases; junction bases not matched to a gene: 5. The length of the CDR3 is 15 residues. The germline V gene encodes CDR1 LGHNA and CDR2 YSLEER.

J is TRBJ1-5 and V is TRBV6-5; D gene unclear. Between the trimmed V and J ends, which lost 7 bases and 2 bases, there was a span of 15 bases. Germline-derived CDR1 and CDR2 are MNHEY and SVGAGI. This CDR3 comprises 15 residues. The CDR3, as DNA: TGTGCCAGCATTGGTCAGTACCGGGGCAATCAGCCCCAGCATTTT. It codes for CASIGQYRGNQPQHF.

The rearrangement links TRBV4-2 to TRBJ2-7, with 10 bases fitting TRBD2. V gave up 4 bases and J gave up 6 bases; unmatched junction bases: 12. Germline CDR1 LGHNA, CDR2 YNFKEQ. This CDR3 spans 16 amino acids. Here the CDR3 reads CASSPYAGLATPEQYF. CDR3 in DNA: TGTGCCAGCAGCCCTTACGCGGGACTAGCGACCCCCGAGCAGTACTTC.

The CDR3 region has the DNA TGTGCCAGCAGTTATAGCGGGAGTTTTTACAATGAGCAGTTCTTC. It is translated as CASSYSGSFYNEQFF. V and J are TRBV6-5 and TRBJ2-1; 9 nucleotides align to TRBD2. V trimming: 3 bases; J trimming: 4 bases; junction bases outside the gene matches: 4. CDR3 size: 15 residues. Germline V lookup: CDR1 MNHEY, CDR2 SVGAGI.

The J gene is TRBJ2-3, the V gene TRBV19; 11 bases match TRBD2. Germline V gives CDR1 LNHDA, CDR2 SQIVND (reference sequence). The CDR3 runs to 18 residues. V shed 3 bases, J shed 0 bases, and the junction held 8 bases outside the gene matches. This chain's CDR3 is CASSIWLAGGTSTDTQYF. The CDR3 region has the DNA TGTGCCAGTAGTATCTGGCTAGCGGGGGGCACTAGCACAGATACGCAGTATTTT.

The chain carries TRBV5-1 and TRBJ2-3; 7 nucleotides match TRBD2. Germline V gives CDR1 SGHRS, CDR2 YFSETQ. The CDR3 runs to 15 residues. V lost 2 bases to trimming and J lost 0 bases; unmatched junction nucleotides: 3. CDR3 sequence reads: CASSFPGGSTDTQYF. CDR3 DNA: TGCGCCAGCAGCTTTCCGGGAGGTAGCACAGATACGCAGTATTTT. The variable domain in full, completed from reference TRBV5-1 and TRBJ2-3, reads KAGVTQTPRYLIKTRGQQVTLSCSPISGHRSVSWYQQTPGQGLQFLFEYFSETQRNKGNFPGRFSGRQFSNSRSEMNVSTLELGDSALYLCASSFPGGSTDTQYFGPGTRLTVL.

This clone was recorded once. The chain links TRBV7-6 to TRBJ1-2; TRBD1 agrees at 8 bases. The V segment lost 2 bases and the J segment 7 bases; nucleotides outside the gene matches: 6. Germline assignment: CDR1 SGHVS and CDR2 FNYEAQ. This CDR3 is 14 amino acids long. The CDR3 loop is CASSLTGTGGGYTF. In nucleotides, the CDR3 is TGTGCCAGCAGCTTAACCGGGACAGGAGGTGGCTACACCTTC. The complete variable domain, with remaining parts taken from reference TRBV7-6 and TRBJ1-2, reads GAGVSQSPRYKVTKRGQDVALRCDPISGHVSLYWYRQALGQGPEFLTYFNYEAQQDKSGLPNDRFSAERPEGSISTLTIQRTEQRDSAMYRCASSLTGTGGGYTFGSGTRLTVV.

V is TRBV5-6 and J is TRBJ1-2; weak D call: TRBD1 (5 bases). The germline gives CDR1 SGHDT, CDR2 YYEEEE. CDR3 size: 13 residues. V was clipped by 6 bases and J by 6 bases, with 15 bases between them. CDR3 DNA sequence: TGTGCCAGCACCCGGGACTTAAATAATGGCTACACCTTC. It encodes CASTRDLNNGYTF.

The chain is built from TRBV5-1 and TRBJ2-1, with 9 bases aligning to TRBD2. The germline CDR1 and CDR2 sequences are SGHRS and YFSETQ. The junction had 0 bases not matched to a gene; V was cut back by 0 bases and J by 2 bases. This CDR3 spans 15 amino acids. The CDR3 nucleotides read TGCGCCAGCAGCTTGGAGCGGGGGGCCTACAATGAGCAGTTCTTC. It specifies CASSLERGAYNEQFF.

The chain recombines TRBV7-2 with TRBJ1-1, with TRBD1 matching 8 bases. Unmatched junction bases numbered 10, after V lost 5 bases and J lost 8 bases. The length of the CDR3 is 14 residues. The germline V gene encodes CDR1 SGHTA and CDR2 FQGNSA. The CDR3 region is CASSLRQGSSEAFF. The CDR3 DNA reads as TGTGCCAGCAGCCTTAGACAGGGGAGTTCGGAAGCTTTCTTT.

J is TRBJ2-6 and V is TRBV7-9; 7 nucleotides line up with TRBD2. V gave up 1 base and J gave up 2 bases; unmatched junction bases: 2. In germline, CDR1 is SEHNR, CDR2 FQNEAQ (reference sequence). The CDR3 totals 16 residues. CDR3 nucleotide sequence: TGTGCCAGCAGCTTAGTGGGGGGGGCTGGGGCCAACGTCCTGACTTTC. The encoded protein is CASSLVGGAGANVLTF.

The count of this clone is one. The chain recombines TRBV4-1 with TRBJ1-1; weak D call: TRBD1 (6 bases). Germline V gene sequence: CDR1 MGHRA, CDR2 YSYEKL. Trimming removed 3 bases at V and 5 bases at J, with 16 bases between. There are 15 residues in the CDR3. DNA of the CDR3: TGCGCCAGCAGCCAGCTCCAGGGGCGGGTGACTGAAGCTTTCTTT. Protein: CASSQLQGRVTEAFF.

The rearrangement uses TRBV9 and TRBJ2-7; TRBD1 matches at 8 bases. CDR3 length equals 16 residues. Germline CDR1 SGDLS, CDR2 YYNGEE. J lost 3 bases, V lost 4 bases, and 12 bases had no gene match. CDR3: CASSRTGSQPGYEQYF. The CDR3 bases are TGTGCCAGCAGCAGGACAGGGAGCCAGCCAGGCTACGAGCAGTACTTC.

The chain uses TRBV5-1 and TRBJ2-7; possibly TRBD1 for D (6 bases). From germline, CDR1 is SGHRS and CDR2 YFSETQ. This CDR3 is 15 amino acids long. V lost 2 bases and J 3 bases, leaving 15 bases between the germline ends. In DNA form, the CDR3 reads TGCGCCAGCAGCTTCCCAGGGGTGGGAAACTACGAGCAGTACTTC. Translating it yields CASSFPGVGNYEQYF.

This clone was detected a few times. CDR3 nucleotide sequence: TGTGCCAGCAGCCAAGGGGGGCTGATGAACACTGAAGCTTTCTTT. Translating it yields CASSQGGLMNTEAFF. The chain carries TRBV4-2 and TRBJ1-1; a weak D match, TRBD1 (6 bases). Germline CDR1 LGHNA, CDR2 YNFKEQ. V was cut by 1 base and J by 0 bases, with 9 bases left in between. The CDR3 covers 15 residues.

The J gene is TRBJ1-3, the V gene TRBV2; D might be TRBD1 (6 bases). The CDR3 length is 15 residues. V was clipped by 8 bases and J by 3 bases, with 17 bases between them. Germline CDR1 reads SNHLY; CDR2 reads FYNNEI. CDR3 DNA sequence: TGTGCCAGCGGCCAGGGGAGACGGTATGGAAACACCATATATTTT. Amino acids: CASGQGRRYGNTIYF. Based on the CDR3 plus reference TRBV2 and TRBJ1-3, the full variable domain is EPEVTQTPSHQVTQMGQEVILRCVPISNHLYFYWYRQILGQKVEFLVSFYNNEISEKSEIFDDQFSVERPDGSNFTLKIRSTKLEDSAMYFCASGQGRRYGNTIYFGEGSWLTVV.

The chain carries TRBV7-6 and TRBJ2-7; TRBD1 agrees at 8 bases. This CDR3 contains 15 residues. Trimming cost V 5 bases and J 5 bases; bases outside gene matches: 11. Germline assignment: CDR1 SGHVS and CDR2 FNYEAQ. For the CDR3, the DNA is TGTGCCAGCAGCCCTTCCGACAGGGGCTACCACGAGCAGTACTTC. Residues: CASSPSDRGYHEQYF. Variable domain in full (rest from reference TRBV7-6 and TRBJ2-7): GAGVSQSPRYKVTKRGQDVALRCDPISGHVSLYWYRQALGQGPEFLTYFNYEAQQDKSGLPNDRFSAERPEGSISTLTIQRTEQRDSAMYRCASSPSDRGYHEQYFGPGTRLTVT.

The chain carries TRBV27 and TRBJ1-4; D remains ambiguous. CDR3 size: 14 residues. Trimming shortened V by 4 bases and J by 8 bases, and 14 bases separated the two germline ends. CDR1 MNHEY and CDR2 SMNVEV come from the germline V gene (reference sequence). Here the CDR3 reads CASSSYGGREKLFF. DNA for the CDR3: TGTGCCAGCAGTTCGTATGGAGGCCGCGAAAAACTGTTTTTT. The whole variable domain, remainder taken from reference TRBV27 and TRBJ1-4, is EAQVTQNPRYLITVTGKKLTVTCSQNMNHEYMSWYRQDPGLGLRQIYYSMNVEVTDKGDVPEGYKVSRKEKRNFPLILESPSPNQTSLYFCASSSYGGREKLFFGSGTQLSVL.

Only one count was recorded for this clone. This chain joins TRBV25-1 and TRBJ2-3; TRBD2 aligns across 13 bases. The CDR3 length is 17 residues. CDR1 and CDR2 (germline): MGHDK, SYGVNS. The V segment lost 2 bases and the J segment 8 bases; nucleotides outside the gene matches: 10. The CDR3 sequence is CASSEPGTGLAGRTQYF. Here the CDR3 DNA reads TGTGCCAGCAGTGAACCGGGCACGGGACTAGCGGGACGTACGCAGTATTTT.

J is TRBJ2-1 and V is TRBV25-1; 7 bases agree with TRBD1. The V and J ends lost 2 bases and 6 bases, in that order; junction bases with no gene match: 10. The CDR3 runs 16 residues. Per germline, CDR1 MGHDK and CDR2 SYGVNS. In nucleotides, the CDR3 is TGTGCCAGCAGTGAACCCCACAGGGGTGTAGGCAATGAGCAGTTCTTC. It specifies CASSEPHRGVGNEQFF.

V and J are TRBV29-1 and TRBJ2-6, with TRBD1 matching 8 bases. Germline lookup yields CDR1 SQVTM and CDR2 ANQGSEA. This CDR3 has 18 residues. With 1 base clipped from V and 0 bases from J, the junction kept 8 bases outside the gene matches. In nucleotides, the CDR3 is TGCAGCGTTGAAGGCGTGGCGGGACAGGTCTCTGGGGCCAACGTCCTGACTTTC. This encodes CSVEGVAGQVSGANVLTF.

This chain connects TRBV29-1 to TRBJ2-1, with D unresolved. The CDR3 is made up of 13 amino acids. Germline V CDR1 and CDR2: SQVTM, ANQGSEA. V gave up 4 bases and J gave up 2 bases, with 9 bases separating them. The CDR3 DNA is TGCAGCGTTGTTTCCGCGGCCTACAATGAGCAGTTCTTC. Its translation: CSVVSAAYNEQFF.

In this sample, this clone turned up once. V is TRBV30 and J is TRBJ1-1, with a tentative D call TRBD1 (5 bases). The V end lost 1 base, the J end lost 10 bases, and 13 bases lay between the germline ends. The CDR3 has 12 amino acids. Germline CDR1 GTSNPN, CDR2 SVGIG (reference sequence). CDR3 sequence: CAWSEAQRGAFF. The CDR3 DNA is TGTGCCTGGAGTGAGGCTCAAAGGGGAGCTTTCTTT.

This rearrangement joins TRBV15 to TRBJ1-4; a possible D gene is TRBD1 (6 bases). Trimming left V 2 bases short and J 4 bases short, with 11 bases between. The CDR3 length is 15 residues. Germline V gene sequence: CDR1 LNHNV, CDR2 YYDKDF (reference sequence). The CDR3 nucleotides are TGTGCCACCAGCAGAACAGGGTCCCGTAATGAAAAACTGTTTTTT. Amino acid sequence: CATSRTGSRNEKLFF.

This clone showed up just a few times. V and J are TRBV27 and TRBJ2-1, with 8 bases identical to TRBD1. V was clipped by 8 bases and J by 7 bases; unmatched bases: 10. CDR1 and CDR2 from the germline V gene are MNHEY and SMNVEV (reference sequence). This CDR3 contains 14 residues. The CDR3 is CASSLRQGLNEQFF. The CDR3, as DNA: TGTGCCAGCTCTCTTCGACAGGGGTTGAATGAGCAGTTCTTC.